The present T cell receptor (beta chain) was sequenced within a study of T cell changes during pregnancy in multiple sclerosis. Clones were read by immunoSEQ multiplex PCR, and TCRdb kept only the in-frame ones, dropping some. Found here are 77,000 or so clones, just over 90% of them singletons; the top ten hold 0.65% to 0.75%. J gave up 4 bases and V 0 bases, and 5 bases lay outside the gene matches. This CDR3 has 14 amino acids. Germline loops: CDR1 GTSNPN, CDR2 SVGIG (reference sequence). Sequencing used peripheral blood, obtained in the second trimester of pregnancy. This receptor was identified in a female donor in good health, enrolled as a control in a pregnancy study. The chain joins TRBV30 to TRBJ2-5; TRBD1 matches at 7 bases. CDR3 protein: CAWSVSRGIETQYF. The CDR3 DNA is TGTGCCTGGAGTGTCTCCAGGGGGATAGAGACCCAGTACTTC.